This T cell receptor (beta chain) was captured in a study of shared clonotypes between healthy human individuals. Study details: In total, the donors were a couple of women and a few men aged 18 to 49. Study observations and caveats: Sampling involved blood alone; tissue repertoires likely differ. Rarefaction curves obtained for sorted subsets showed sequencing incomplete despite large depth.

A remark on this clone: What it binds is not known.

Sequencing used immunoSEQ multiplex PCR; TCRdb keeps in-frame clones, though not all of them. The data show fewer than 1.8 million clones, approximately 98.5% seen once. The V gene's germline CDR1 is SGHRS and CDR2 YFSETQ. The CDR3 loop spans 12 amino acids. V dropped 0 bases and J dropped 5 bases, with 5 bases sitting between them. V gene TRBV5-1 combines with J gene TRBJ1-1; D remains unclear. This receptor was taken from a man aged 25 to 40 in good health. Sequenced material: naive CD4+ T cells sorted from blood. Subset of the sample: CD45RA+ positively selected. This CDR3 reads CASSLVETEAFF. The DNA for the CDR3 is TGCGCCAGCAGCTTGGTGGAAACTGAAGCTTTCTTT.